Included here is one TCR beta chain sequence, with context. The data originate from a study of blood T cell repertoires in COVID-19. Across the whole study: Samples representing acute and convalescent COVID-19 were sourced from the United States, Italy and Spain. In each case, the material was cDNA or gDNA derived from T cells, B-cell-depleted T cells, or PBMCs.

Original processing notes: Nucleated cell number was recorded as an estimate derived from reference gene primer amplification. The table came from immunoSEQ multiplex PCR; TCRdb's copy has only in-frame clones and leaves some out. For V, J and clone size, that table is used; D and trimming come from the DNA. Among roughly 38,000 clones listed, over 70% were seen once. Trimming stripped 2 bases from V and 2 bases from J, with 22 bases between. The germline gives CDR1 MNHEY, CDR2 SMNVEV (reference sequence). This CDR3 is built from 19 residues. Sequencing was carried out using peripheral blood. This TCR came from a man older than 75 with active or convalescent COVID-19. The chain combines TRBV27 with TRBJ2-1; the D gene is possibly TRBD2 (5 bases). CDR3 nucleotides: TGTGCCAGCAGTTTAACTGGCTATTTCGGCGGGTCCACCTACAATGAGCAGTTCTTC. This sequence encodes CASSLTGYFGGSTYNEQFF.